Presented here are 30 T cell receptor beta chains from one specimen sequenced in a study of beta chain features in type 1 diabetes. The antigens for these receptors are not known. What was sequenced were expressed TCRB transcripts, since all of the isolated RNA had been reverse transcribed. The method was immunoSEQ multiplex PCR; TCRdb's version includes in-frame clones alone and lacks a portion of them. Of about 44,000 clones in the sample, approximately 70% were seen once. General study results and limits: All four CD4+ subsets of Type 1 diabetes patients contained TCRB CDR3s that were moderately but significantly shorter.

The sequencing input was Tregs from blood. The receptors stem from a woman under 30 with type 1 diabetes.

The rearrangement uses TRBV25-1 and TRBJ2-1; 8 nucleotides agree with TRBD2. The J segment lost 15 bases and the V segment lost 6 bases, leaving 10 bases of the junction unmatched. CDR3 length: 12 amino acids. The germline CDR1 and CDR2 sequences are MGHDK and SYGVNS. The CDR3 region has the DNA TGTGCCAGCAGGGCCGGGGGGGTCGGGGTGTTCTTC. As protein: CASRAGGVGVFF.

This rearrangement joins TRBV29-1 to TRBJ1-1; TRBD1 matches 7 bases. CDR3 length equals 14 residues. CDR1 and CDR2 (germline): SQVTM, ANQGSEA. V lost 6 bases to trimming and J lost 3 bases; unmatched junction nucleotides: 10. Written as DNA, the CDR3 is TGCAGCGTCGCCGGGACAGCAATTTACACTGAAGCTTTCTTT. Protein sequence: CSVAGTAIYTEAFF.

This chain connects TRBV19 to TRBJ2-1, with a possible D match to TRBD2 (5 bases). Germline V gene sequence: CDR1 LNHDA, CDR2 SQIVND (reference sequence). The V gene lost 5 bases and the J gene lost 0 bases, with 11 bases spanning the gap. This CDR3 comprises 15 residues. The DNA for the CDR3 is TGTGCCAGTAGTTCCGGGGTTAGCTCCTACAATGAGCAGTTCTTC. It translates to CASSSGVSSYNEQFF.

This clone was found a few times. The genes are TRBV10-3 and TRBJ1-5, with 10 bases fitting TRBD1. This CDR3 is 14 amino acids long. V trimming: 6 bases; J trimming: 8 bases; junction bases outside the gene matches: 7. Germline lookup yields CDR1 ENHRY and CDR2 SYGVKD. CDR3 residues: CAIRPGQGSEPQHF. Written as DNA, the CDR3 is TGTGCCATCAGACCGGGACAGGGGAGCGAGCCCCAGCATTTT.

The chain carries TRBV5-6 and TRBJ2-1, with D tentatively TRBD2 (5 bases). V gave up 0 bases and J gave up 7 bases, with 14 bases separating them. The CDR3 spans 15 residues. Germline loops: CDR1 SGHDT, CDR2 YYEEEE. The CDR3 protein is CASSLVALPRNEQFF. CDR3 nucleotide sequence: TGTGCCAGCAGCTTGGTAGCGCTCCCAAGGAATGAGCAGTTCTTC.

The chain uses TRBV10-3 and TRBJ1-1; D is uncertain. The V gene's germline CDR1 is ENHRY and CDR2 SYGVKD. Between the trimmed V and J ends, which lost 9 bases and 5 bases, there was a span of 16 bases. This CDR3 is built from 13 residues. The CDR3 bases are TGTGCCATTTCCAAGGACGGGGTTACTGAAGCTTTCTTT. This translates into CAISKDGVTEAFF.

The rearrangement uses TRBV5-4 and TRBJ2-1; TRBD2 is a possible D gene (6 bases). This CDR3 has 13 amino acids. In germline, CDR1 is SGHNT, CDR2 YYREEE (reference sequence). V lost 4 bases to trimming and J lost 9 bases, with 14 bases between them. CDR3: CASSPGGVPEQFF. DNA for the CDR3: TGTGCCAGCAGCCCTGGAGGGGTGCCTGAGCAGTTCTTC.

The genes are TRBV4-1 and TRBJ2-5; unclear D gene. Trimming stripped 7 bases from V and 5 bases from J, with 20 bases between. Per germline, CDR1 MGHRA and CDR2 YSYEKL. The CDR3 totals 15 residues. CDR3: CASTYRHTGTETQYF. The CDR3 bases are TGCGCCAGCACCTACCGACACACCGGTACCGAGACCCAGTACTTC.

The chain combines TRBV29-1 with TRBJ2-1; a possible D gene is TRBD2 (5 bases). Germline CDR1 SQVTM, CDR2 ANQGSEA. The CDR3 has 13 residues. V was cut by 7 bases and J by 9 bases, with 19 bases left in between. The CDR3 reads CSAQPPGNFEQFF. The CDR3 DNA reads as TGCAGCGCACAGCCCCCGGGGAATTTTGAGCAGTTCTTC.

This chain links TRBV6-6 with TRBJ1-1; 8 nucleotides match TRBD1. Germline V CDR1 and CDR2: MNHNY, SVGAGI (reference sequence). The CDR3 length is 13 residues. V dropped 3 bases and J dropped 4; count of bases not matched to a gene: 1. DNA of the CDR3: TGTGCCAGCAGTTATGACAGGGGCACTGAAGCTTTCTTT. The encoded protein is CASSYDRGTEAFF.

The chain links TRBV7-2 to TRBJ2-1; 13 nucleotides match TRBD2. This CDR3 is 16 amino acids long. Losses at the gene ends were 5 bases for V and 7 bases for J; bases not matched to a gene: 8. Germline V gene sequence: CDR1 SGHTA, CDR2 FQGNSA. The CDR3 DNA is TGTGCCAGCAGCCCGCTGGGACTAGCGGGGAGGAATGAGCAGTTCTTC. This gives the protein CASSPLGLAGRNEQFF.

V usage is TRBV19 and J usage is TRBJ1-2, with TRBD1 identical over 7 bases. With 5 bases clipped from V and 4 bases from J, the junction kept 13 bases outside the gene matches. There are 16 residues in the CDR3. CDR1 is LNHDA, CDR2 SQIVND, per germline (reference sequence). This CDR3 is CASSAEQGPPGYGYTF. The DNA for the CDR3 is TGTGCCAGTAGTGCGGAACAGGGGCCCCCGGGCTATGGCTACACCTTC.

The rearrangement joins TRBV7-2 to TRBJ2-5, with 8 bases fitting TRBD2. The CDR3 has 17 amino acids. Germline V lookup: CDR1 SGHTA, CDR2 FQGNSA. V lost 6 bases, J lost 4 bases, and 16 bases stayed unmatched. DNA of the CDR3: TGTGCCAGCAGTCGACCTACCCGGGGGGGCCAAAGAGAGACCCAGTACTTC. The encoded protein is CASSRPTRGGQRETQYF.

Only a few counts were recorded for this clone. The gene calls are TRBV7-9 and TRBJ1-2; possibly TRBD1 for D (5 bases). With 0 bases removed from V and 4 bases from J, the gap between germline ends came to 12 bases. This CDR3 has 15 amino acids. Per the germline V gene, CDR1 is SEHNR and CDR2 is FQNEAQ (reference sequence). In DNA, the CDR3 is TGTGCCAGCAGCTTAGCCGGAGGGGTGGGCTATGGCTACACCTTC. Its protein product is CASSLAGGVGYGYTF.

This chain connects TRBV28 to TRBJ1-2; D gene uncertain. The CDR3 contains 13 residues. Trimming pared 6 bases from V and 6 bases from J, leaving 14 bases between. The germline V gene encodes CDR1 MDHEN and CDR2 SYDVKM. CDR3 in amino acids: CASSPSVLHGYTF. The CDR3 nucleotides are TGTGCCAGCAGCCCGTCGGTACTACATGGCTACACCTTC.

This clone appeared a single time. J is TRBJ2-1 and V is TRBV7-9, with 8 bases identical to TRBD2. V gave up 5 bases and J gave up 4 bases; unmatched junction bases: 4. The CDR3 has 14 residues. Per the germline V gene, CDR1 is SEHNR and CDR2 is FQNEAQ (reference sequence). Here the CDR3 DNA reads TGTGCCAGCAGCCAGAGCGGGGGATACAATGAGCAGTTCTTC. Protein: CASSQSGGYNEQFF.

The chain joins TRBV19 to TRBJ2-6, with a possible D match to TRBD1 (5 bases). The CDR3 spans 15 residues. The germline V gene encodes CDR1 LNHDA and CDR2 SQIVND (reference sequence). Trimming took off 4 bases at V and 2 bases at J, with 9 bases between the two ends. CDR3 protein: CASSRVGAGANVLTF. CDR3 nucleotides: TGTGCCAGTAGTAGGGTAGGGGCTGGGGCCAACGTCCTGACTTTC.

The chain has TRBV29-1 and TRBJ1-1; 8 positions match TRBD1. The ends lost 6 bases at V and 3 bases at J; junction bases unmatched: 12. The CDR3 has 15 residues. The germline V gene has CDR1 SQVTM and CDR2 ANQGSEA. As DNA, the CDR3 is TGCAGCGTCCCCGGACAGGGTTTGTGGGACACTGAAGCTTTCTTT. It is translated as CSVPGQGLWDTEAFF.

The V and J genes are TRBV19 and TRBJ1-2; TRBD1 is a possible D gene (6 bases). The germline V and J ends were trimmed by 5 bases and 4 bases, with 14 bases remaining between them. The CDR3 has 14 residues. Germline assignment: CDR1 LNHDA and CDR2 SQIVND (reference sequence). CDR3 in DNA: TGTGCCAGTAGTGAAGACACAGGGAGCTATGGCTACACCTTC. This gives the protein CASSEDTGSYGYTF.

This chain connects TRBV7-2 to TRBJ2-5, with a tentative D call TRBD2 (5 bases). Germline lookup yields CDR1 SGHTA and CDR2 FQGNSA. V gave up 5 bases and J gave up 3 bases, with 10 bases separating them. This CDR3 is 13 amino acids long. The CDR3 DNA sequence: TGTGCCAGCAGCGGACTGACTAAAGAGACCCAGTACTTC. Its translation: CASSGLTKETQYF.

The chain uses TRBV5-4 and TRBJ2-7, with 10 nucleotides matching TRBD2. Looked up from germline, CDR1 is SGHNT and CDR2 is YYREEE (reference sequence). This CDR3 spans 15 amino acids. The trim removed 4 bases at V and 2 bases at J, leaving 6 bases unmatched. The CDR3 DNA reads TGTGCCAGCAGCCTAACTAGCGGGGACGCCTACGAGCAGTACTTC. The encoded protein is CASSLTSGDAYEQYF.

The chain has TRBV14 and TRBJ2-7, with 9 bases lining up with TRBD1. The CDR3 runs 15 residues. Germline V gives CDR1 SGHDN, CDR2 FVKESK. Losses at the gene ends were 4 bases for V and 4 bases for J; bases not matched to a gene: 8. CDR3 bases: TGTGCCAGCAGCCGGTCCGGGACAGGGAAGTACGAGCAGTACTTC. Amino acids: CASSRSGTGKYEQYF.

This clone has a handful of counts. J is TRBJ2-7 and V is TRBV10-2, with 8 nucleotides matching TRBD2. This CDR3 region has 13 residues. V shed 6 bases and J 3 bases; nucleotides not matched to a gene: 4. The V gene's germline CDR1 is WSHSY and CDR2 SAAADI. DNA of the CDR3: TGCGCCAGCAGGCGGGGGGCTGACTACGAGCAGTACTTC. It yields the protein CASRRGADYEQYF.

This chain joins TRBV2 and TRBJ1-1; unclear D gene. Deletions cut 7 bases from V and 3 bases from J, with 15 bases between. The CDR3 extends over 14 amino acids. The V gene's germline CDR1 is SNHLY and CDR2 FYNNEI. The CDR3 DNA reads TGTGCCAGCACCGAGCTCCCCCACGACACTGAAGCTTTCTTT. It is translated as CASTELPHDTEAFF.

The chain couples TRBV19 to TRBJ2-7, with TRBD1 identical over 12 bases. The CDR3 is made up of 16 amino acids. Germline CDR1 is LNHDA and CDR2 is SQIVND (reference sequence). J was trimmed by 3 bases and V by 5 bases; bases with no gene match: 8. The chain's CDR3 is CASSSVGTGGSYEQYF. The CDR3 nucleotides are TGTGCCAGTAGTTCAGTGGGGACAGGGGGCAGCTACGAGCAGTACTTC.

The V and J genes are TRBV6-5 and TRBJ2-2; the D gene is possibly TRBD1 (6 bases). V was clipped by 4 bases and J by 4 bases, with 13 bases between them. CDR1 and CDR2 from the germline V gene are MNHEY and SVGAGI. This CDR3 is 15 amino acids long. CDR3 DNA sequence: TGTGCCAGCAGTTCATTCGCAGGGGCCACCGGGGAGCTGTTTTTT. Translated, it gives CASSSFAGATGELFF.

The chain links TRBV9 to TRBJ1-2, with unresolved D. Trimming removed 0 bases at V and 2 bases at J, with 11 bases between. The CDR3 contains 15 residues. Germline V lookup: CDR1 SGDLS, CDR2 YYNGEE. The CDR3 sequence: CASSVGEGSNYGYTF. The CDR3 bases are TGTGCCAGCAGCGTAGGGGAGGGATCCAACTATGGCTACACCTTC.

The chain combines TRBV30 with TRBJ2-1; weak D call: TRBD2 (5 bases). Germline lookup yields CDR1 GTSNPN and CDR2 SVGIG (reference sequence). This CDR3 is built from 12 residues. The ends were cut back, 1 base at V and 9 bases at J, with 10 bases in the middle. CDR3 residues: CAWSGERAEQFF. The CDR3 region has the DNA TGTGCCTGGAGTGGAGAGAGGGCTGAGCAGTTCTTC.

The gene calls are TRBV2 and TRBJ2-7; weak D call: TRBD1 (6 bases). Looked up from germline, CDR1 is SNHLY and CDR2 is FYNNEI. This CDR3 has 10 residues. Trimming pared 9 bases from V and 5 bases from J, leaving 8 bases between. This chain's CDR3 is CASTGNEQYF. The CDR3 DNA sequence: TGTGCCAGTACAGGGAACGAGCAGTACTTC. Combining the CDR3 with reference TRBV2 and TRBJ2-7 gives the whole variable domain EPEVTQTPSHQVTQMGQEVILRCVPISNHLYFYWYRQILGQKVEFLVSFYNNEISEKSEIFDDQFSVERPDGSNFTLKIRSTKLEDSAMYFCASTGNEQYFGPGTRLTVT.

The CDR3 DNA reads as TGTGCCAGCAGCCCCGGCGCAGGGTTTAATTCACCCCTCCACTTT. Translating gives CASSPGAGFNSPLHF. The rearrangement uses TRBV7-8 and TRBJ1-6; perhaps TRBD1 as D (5 bases). Trimming left V 5 bases short and J 6 bases short, with 14 bases between. Germline CDR1 is SGHVS and CDR2 is FQNEAQ. The CDR3 totals 15 residues. The full variable domain, rest sourced from reference TRBV7-8 and TRBJ1-6, is GAGVSQSPRYKVAKRGQDVALRCDPISGHVSLFWYQQALGQGPEFLTYFQNEAQLDKSGLPSDRFFAERPEGSVSTLKIQRTQQEDSAVYLCASSPGAGFNSPLHFGNGTRLTVT.